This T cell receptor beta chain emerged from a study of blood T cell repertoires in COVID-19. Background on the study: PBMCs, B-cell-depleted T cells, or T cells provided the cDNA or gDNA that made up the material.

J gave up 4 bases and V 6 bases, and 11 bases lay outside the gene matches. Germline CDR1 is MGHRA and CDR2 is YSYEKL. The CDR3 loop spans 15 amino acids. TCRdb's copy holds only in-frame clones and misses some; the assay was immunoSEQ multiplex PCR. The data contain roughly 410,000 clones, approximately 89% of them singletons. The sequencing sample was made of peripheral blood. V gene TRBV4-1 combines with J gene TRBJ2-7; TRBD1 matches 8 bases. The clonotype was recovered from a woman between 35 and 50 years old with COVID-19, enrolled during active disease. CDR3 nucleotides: TGCGCCAGCAGACTCTTCGGACAGGGATTGTACGAGCAGTACTTC. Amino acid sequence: CASRLFGQGLYEQYF.